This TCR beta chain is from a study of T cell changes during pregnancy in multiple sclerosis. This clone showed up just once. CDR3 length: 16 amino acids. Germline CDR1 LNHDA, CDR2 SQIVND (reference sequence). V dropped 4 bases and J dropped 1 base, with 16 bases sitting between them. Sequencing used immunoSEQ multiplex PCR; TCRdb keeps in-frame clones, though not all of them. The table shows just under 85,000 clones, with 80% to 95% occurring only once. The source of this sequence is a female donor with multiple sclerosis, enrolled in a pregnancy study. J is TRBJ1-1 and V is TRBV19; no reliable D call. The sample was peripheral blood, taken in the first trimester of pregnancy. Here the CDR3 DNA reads TGTGCCAGTAGTAAAAAGCCTTTACAGAGGAACACTGAAGCTTTCTTT. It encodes CASSKKPLQRNTEAFF.